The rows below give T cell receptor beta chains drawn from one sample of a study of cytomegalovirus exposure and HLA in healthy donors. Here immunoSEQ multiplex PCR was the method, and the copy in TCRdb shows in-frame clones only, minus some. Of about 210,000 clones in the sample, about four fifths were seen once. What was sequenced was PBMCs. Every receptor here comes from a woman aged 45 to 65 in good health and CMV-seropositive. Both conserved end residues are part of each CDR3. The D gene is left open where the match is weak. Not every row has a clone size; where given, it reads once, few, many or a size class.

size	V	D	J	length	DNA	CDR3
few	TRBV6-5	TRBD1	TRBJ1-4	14	TGTGCCAGCAGATTACAGGGGGCAAGTGAAAAACTGTTTTTT	CASRLQGASEKLFF
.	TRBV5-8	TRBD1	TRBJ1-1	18	TGTGCCAGCAGCGCCCCCGGGACAGGGTTTTTTATGAACACTGAAGCTTTCTTT	CASSAPGTGFFMNTEAFF
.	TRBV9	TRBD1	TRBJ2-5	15	TGTGCCAGCTCACAGCCCCCCGGGACAGAAGAGACCCAGTACTTC	CASSQPPGTEETQYF
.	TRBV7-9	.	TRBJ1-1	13	TGTGCCAGCAGCTTACGACGGGAGGATGAAGCTTTCTTT	CASSLRREDEAFF
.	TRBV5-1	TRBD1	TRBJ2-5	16	TGCGCCAGCAGCCCTCGGGGACAGCTCAGTTTTGAGACCCAGTACTTC	CASSPRGQLSFETQYF
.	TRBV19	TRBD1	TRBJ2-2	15	TGTGCCAGTAGTGTCGGACAGGGTGTCCCCGGGGAGCTGTTTTTT	CASSVGQGVPGELFF
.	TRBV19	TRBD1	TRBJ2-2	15	TGTGCCAGTAGTCCCCGGGACAGTAACACCGGGGAGCTGTTTTTT	CASSPRDSNTGELFF
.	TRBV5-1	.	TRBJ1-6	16	TGCGCCAGCAGCTTGAGTTTACGGACACCTAATTCACCCCTCCACTTT	CASSLSLRTPNSPLHF
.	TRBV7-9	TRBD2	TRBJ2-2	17	TGTGCCAGCAGCCGGACTAGCGGGGGGGAGTACACCGGGGAGCTGTTTTTT	CASSRTSGGEYTGELFF
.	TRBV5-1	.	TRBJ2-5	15	TGCGCCAGCAGCTTGGCCCTGGGAGGTCAAGAGACCCAGTACTTC	CASSLALGGQETQYF
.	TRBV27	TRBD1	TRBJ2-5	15	TGTGCCAGCCAACCTTTTACAGGGGGCTGGGAGACCCAGTACTTC	CASQPFTGGWETQYF
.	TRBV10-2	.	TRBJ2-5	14	TGCGCCAGCGTAAGGGCAGGGAGGACGGAGACCCAGTACTTC	CASVRAGRTETQYF
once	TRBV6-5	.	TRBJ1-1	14	TGTGCCAGCAGTTCCAGGGGAAGGTATACTGAAGCTTTCTTT	CASSSRGRYTEAFF
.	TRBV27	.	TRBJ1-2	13	TGTGCCAGCAGTCTACAGGGTGGCTATGGCTACACCTTC	CASSLQGGYGYTF
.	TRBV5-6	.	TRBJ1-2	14	TGTGCCAGCAGCTTCTCCCCGGGGGACTATGGCTACACCTTC	CASSFSPGDYGYTF
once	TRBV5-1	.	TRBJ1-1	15	TGCGCCAGCAGCTCTCAACCCGGGTCTGGCACTGAAGCTTTCTTT	CASSSQPGSGTEAFF
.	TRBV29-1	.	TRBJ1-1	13	TGCAGCGTTGAAGACAGGATGAACACTGAAGCTTTCTTT	CSVEDRMNTEAFF
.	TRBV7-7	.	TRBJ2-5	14	TGTGCCAGCAGCCCCGGGCCCCGAGGGGAGACCCAGTACTTC	CASSPGPRGETQYF
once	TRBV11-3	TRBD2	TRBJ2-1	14	TGTGCCAGCAGCTTAGATCGTCCTAGCGGGGGGGTCTTCTTC	CASSLDRPSGGVFF
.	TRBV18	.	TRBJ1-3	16	TGTGCCAGCTCACCAGCGGCAGCTCGCTCTGGAAACACCATATATTTT	CASSPAAARSGNTIYF
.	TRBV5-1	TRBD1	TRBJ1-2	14	TGCGCCAGCAGCTCTGACAGGGTGACCTATGGCTACACCTTC	CASSSDRVTYGYTF
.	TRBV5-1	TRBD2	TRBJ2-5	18	TGCGCCAGCAGCTTGGGGTCGTGGCCTAGCGGGTACCAAGAGACCCAGTACTTC	CASSLGSWPSGYQETQYF
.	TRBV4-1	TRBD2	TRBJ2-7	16	TGCGCCAGCAGCCCCCTGGTCCGAGCGGGGGGAAAGGAGCAGTACTTC	CASSPLVRAGGKEQYF
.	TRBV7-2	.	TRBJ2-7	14	TGTGCCAGCAGCTCCCCTTTGAGCTCCTACGAGCAGTACTTC	CASSSPLSSYEQYF
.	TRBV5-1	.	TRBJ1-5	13	TGCGCCAGCAGCTTGTATAGCAATCAGCCCCAGCATTTT	CASSLYSNQPQHF
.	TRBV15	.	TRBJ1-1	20	TGTGCCACCAGCAGAGATGACTTCCGACAGAAGGAGAACATGAACACTGAAGCTTTCTTT	CATSRDDFRQKENMNTEAFF
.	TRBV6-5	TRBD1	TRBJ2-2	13	TGTGCCAGCAGTAGACAGGGCACCGGGGAGCTGTTTTTT	CASSRQGTGELFF
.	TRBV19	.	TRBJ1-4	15	TGTGCCAGTAGTCCTCTCCCTTTAGAATCTGAAAAACTGTTTTTT	CASSPLPLESEKLFF
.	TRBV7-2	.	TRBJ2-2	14	TGTGCCAGCAGCGACAGGCCTAACACCGGGGAGCTGTTTTTT	CASSDRPNTGELFF
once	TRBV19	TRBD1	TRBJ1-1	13	TGTGCCAGTAGTAACAGGGGAAACACTGAAGCTTTCTTT	CASSNRGNTEAFF
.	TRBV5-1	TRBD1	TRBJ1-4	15	TGCGCCAGCAGCTTTACGACAGGGGACATTGAAAAACTGTTTTTT	CASSFTTGDIEKLFF
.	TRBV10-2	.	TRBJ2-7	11	TGCGCCAGCACTACGCGAGGGGAGCAGTACTTC	CASTTRGEQYF
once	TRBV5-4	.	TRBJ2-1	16	TGTGCCAGCAGCTTGCATTATCGGCAGGGCTACAATGAGCAGTTCTTC	CASSLHYRQGYNEQFF
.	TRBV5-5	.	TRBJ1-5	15	TGTGCCAGCAGCTCCCCCGGGACTAAGGGACAGCCCCAGCATTTT	CASSSPGTKGQPQHF